Listed here is a single TCR beta chain. Its antigen is unknown. The CDR3 sequence is 13 residues long. The germline gives CDR1 SGHRS, CDR2 YFSETQ. With 1 base removed from V and 6 bases from J, the gap between germline ends came to 11 bases. PCR was performed using 60 Vbeta and 13 Jbeta primers. Sequencing used immunoSEQ multiplex PCR; TCRdb keeps in-frame clones, though not all of them. The sample lists about 200,000 clones, about 80% seen once, with more than 1.5% in the top ten. This sample was taken from a study of cytomegalovirus exposure and HLA in healthy donors. Study results and caveats: Cytomegalovirus status was reportedly diagnosed by the classifier with high specificity and sensitivity.

Sequencing used PBMCs. The chain employs TRBV5-1 and TRBJ2-7; TRBD1 might be the D (8 bases). The receptor was derived from a young man in good health and CMV-seronegative. The CDR3 DNA reads TGCGCCAGCAGCTTGAACAGGGGGGGCGAGCAGTACTTC. It yields the protein CASSLNRGGEQYF.